These 2 T cell receptor beta chains were all obtained from the same sample, sequenced in a study of vaccination and CD4 T cells after COVID-19. Their cognate antigens are unknown. The assay that was used to sequence DNA from cultured CD4+ T cells was the Oncomine TCR Beta short-read assay. TCRdb passed the PCR reads through MiXCR, listing each CDR3 protein once. Of around 19,000 distinct CDR3 sequences in the sample, 30% to 45% were seen once. The sample's time point: late sampling 161 to 241 days after vaccination in three convalescent patients. The sample's treatment: approximately 9-day PBMC culture with coronavirus spike peptide pools or control peptides (ViraFEST assay). Sequencing used CD4+ T cells from blood, cultured in vitro, obtained about 7 months after SARS-CoV-2 vaccination. The receptors stem from a human donor who had recovered from COVID-19.

The chain uses TRBV20-1 and TRBJ2-4, with D tentatively TRBD1 or TRBD2 (6 bases each). Trimming left V 0 bases short and J 6 bases short, with 12 bases between. Germline lookup yields CDR1 DFQATT and CDR2 SNEGSKA (reference sequence). The CDR3 has 14 residues. The CDR3 sequence: CSARDSGAGNIQYF. CDR3 sequence (DNA): TGCAGTGCTAGAGATTCGGGGGCGGGAAACATTCAGTACTTC.

The chain carries TRBV20-1 and TRBJ1-2; D is ambiguous. The CDR3 covers 14 residues. Germline V gives CDR1 DFQATT, CDR2 SNEGSKA (reference sequence). The V end was cut by 1 base, the J end by 0 bases, with 9 bases between. DNA for the CDR3: TGCAGTGCTAGAGTCAGAACAACTAACTATGGCTACACCTTC. It specifies CSARVRTTNYGYTF.